The 31 T cell receptor beta chains reported below all come from one sample, sequenced in a study of T-cell memory formation after mild COVID-19. TCRdb called the 5' RACE reads again in MiXCR, with one record for every CDR3 protein. Among nearly 250,000 distinct CDR3 sequences listed, just over 15% were seen once. Material for sequencing was PBMCs or a T cell subset sorted from them (not recorded which). The origin of the receptors is an adult woman who had mild COVID-19 (a few samples of this study predate the infection). Cell type and time point are not known.

V and J are TRBV5-1 and TRBJ2-1, with 7 bases that match TRBD1. The CDR3 covers 14 residues. Germline loops: CDR1 SGHRS, CDR2 YFSETQ. With V trimmed by 3 bases and J by 4 bases, 4 bases remained unmatched. The CDR3 bases are TGCGCCAGCAGCTCGGGACAGCATTACAATGAGCAGTTCTTC. It specifies CASSSGQHYNEQFF. The entire variable domain, with the rest obtained from reference TRBV5-1 and TRBJ2-1, is as follows: KAGVTQTPRYLIKTRGQQVTLSCSPISGHRSVSWYQQTPGQGLQFLFEYFSETQRNKGNFPGRFSGRQFSNSRSEMNVSTLELGDSALYLCASSSGQHYNEQFFGPGTRLTVL.

The chain combines TRBV7-2 with TRBJ1-2, with D maybe TRBD1 (5 bases). V was clipped by 1 base and J by 7 bases, with 19 bases between them. This CDR3 comprises 16 residues. Germline CDR1 reads SGHTA; CDR2 reads FQGNSA. The CDR3 bases are TGTGCCAGCAGCTTAGGTACAGGAACCCCATCAAGTGGCTACACCTTC. This encodes CASSLGTGTPSSGYTF.

This clonotype was found a few times. The chain has TRBV11-2 and TRBJ1-2; a possible D gene is TRBD1 (5 bases). CDR1 is SGHAT, CDR2 FQNNGV, per germline. V was cut by 0 bases and J by 0 bases, with 17 bases left in between. The CDR3 has 18 amino acids. The CDR3 spells CASSLDRDAGRSNYGYTF. In nucleotides, the CDR3 is TGTGCCAGCAGCTTAGACAGAGACGCAGGGAGATCTAACTATGGCTACACCTTC.

This clonotype was seen a handful of times. The chain uses TRBV10-3 and TRBJ1-1, with D possibly TRBD1 on 5 matching bases. Between the trimmed V and J ends, which lost 1 base and 4 bases, there was a span of 10 bases. Germline V gene lookup returns CDR1 ENHRY and CDR2 SYGVKD. CDR3 length: 14 residues. The CDR3 bases are TGTGCCATCAGTGAGTGGGGCGCCGGCACTGAAGCTTTCTTT. As protein: CAISEWGAGTEAFF.

The CDR3 reads CASTGNRVMNTEAFF. The CDR3, as DNA: TGTGCCAGCACCGGGAACAGGGTCATGAACACTGAAGCTTTCTTT. This chain links TRBV7-8 with TRBJ1-1; tentatively, D is TRBD1 (6 bases). Trimming took off 7 bases at V and 0 bases at J, with 15 bases between the two ends. The CDR3 runs to 15 residues. Germline CDR1 is SGHVS and CDR2 is FQNEAQ.

CDR3 coding DNA: TGTGCCAGCAGCTCCCGCGGGGGAGGGTACACAGATACGCAGTATTTT. Translating gives CASSSRGGGYTDTQYF. V and J are TRBV7-3 and TRBJ2-3; TRBD2 agrees at 7 bases. The CDR3 is made up of 16 amino acids. The J segment lost 2 bases and the V segment lost 4 bases, leaving 9 bases of the junction unmatched. Germline CDR1 is SGHTA and CDR2 is FQGTGA.

The gene calls are TRBV9 and TRBJ2-1; 8 bases map to TRBD1. The V gene's germline CDR1 is SGDLS and CDR2 YYNGEE. V shed 3 bases and J 5 bases; nucleotides not matched to a gene: 7. CDR3 size: 15 residues. CDR3 DNA sequence: TGTGCCAGCAGCGGGAGGGACAGGATCAACAATGAGCAGTTCTTC. It translates to CASSGRDRINNEQFF.

The table lists this clonotype with a few counts. V gene TRBV12-3 or TRBV12-4 combines with J gene TRBJ2-2; a weak D match, TRBD1 (6 bases). V was shortened by 2 bases and J by 7 bases, with 11 bases between the two germline ends. The CDR3 is 14 amino acids. The CDR3 here is CASSLLGGVGELFF. CDR3 coding DNA: TGTGCCAGCAGTTTATTAGGGGGAGTCGGGGAGCTGTTTTTT.

In this sample, this clonotype turned up many times. CDR3 sequence: CSARVWDRKETQYF. CDR3 in DNA: TGCAGTGCTAGAGTCTGGGACAGAAAAGAGACCCAGTACTTC. The gene calls are TRBV20-1 and TRBJ2-5; 7 bases map to TRBD1. CDR3 size: 14 residues. Trimming cost V 1 base and J 3 bases; bases outside gene matches: 5. From germline, CDR1 is DFQATT and CDR2 SNEGSKA (reference sequence).

This clonotype was detected many times. This chain joins TRBV2 and TRBJ1-1, with D possibly TRBD1 on 5 matching bases. The length of the CDR3 is 17 residues. Germline V gene sequence: CDR1 SNHLY, CDR2 FYNNEI. V lost 6 bases and J 1 base, leaving 21 bases between the germline ends. Here the CDR3 reads CASSPVATDGANTEAFF. CDR3 DNA: TGTGCCAGCAGCCCCGTAGCAACAGATGGGGCGAACACTGAAGCTTTCTTT.

This clonotype was found a few times. This rearrangement joins TRBV20-1 to TRBJ2-2; 7 bases fit TRBD2. Germline V gene data show CDR1 as DFQATT and CDR2 as SNEGSKA (reference sequence). J lost 6 bases, V lost 3 bases, and 10 bases had no gene match. This CDR3 has 15 residues. The CDR3 spells CSARAAGVGPGELFF. CDR3 in DNA: TGCAGTGCTAGGGCGGCGGGAGTGGGCCCCGGGGAGCTGTTTTTT.

This clonotype was counted ten times or more. The genes are TRBV6-5 and TRBJ2-5, with D unclear. The V end was cut by 0 bases, the J end by 3 bases, with 14 bases between. CDR3 length: 16 amino acids. Germline CDR1 MNHEY, CDR2 SVGAGI. CDR3 DNA: TGTGCCAGCAGTTACTCGGGTTCAATAGAGGAAGAGACCCAGTACTTC. It encodes CASSYSGSIEEETQYF.

This clonotype was found a few times. The chain carries TRBV9 and TRBJ1-4; the D is unclear. The CDR3 is 16 residues long. V lost 4 bases, J lost 0 bases, and 13 bases lay in between. Germline V gene lookup returns CDR1 SGDLS and CDR2 YYNGEE. CDR3 in amino acids: CASSPMGSSTNEKLFF. The CDR3 nucleotides are TGTGCCAGCAGCCCGATGGGGTCGTCAACTAATGAAAAACTGTTTTTT. Together with reference TRBV9 and TRBJ1-4, the CDR3 gives the full variable domain: DSGVTQTPKHLITATGQRVTLRCSPRSGDLSVYWYQQSLDQGLQFLIQYYNGEERAKGNILERFSAQQFPDLHSELNLSSLELGDSALYFCASSPMGSSTNEKLFFGSGTQLSVL.

A word on this clonotype: Lacking the conserved final phenylalanine or tryptophan, this CDR3 likely reflects a read error. Because the CDR3's place on the DNA is in doubt, the DNA is left out and the CDR3 is given as listed by TCRdb. The rearrangement joins TRBV7-9 to TRBJ1-5. Including both end residues, the CDR3 is 12 amino acids long. Germline CDR1 reads SEHNR; CDR2 reads FQNEAQ (reference sequence). The CDR3 loop reads CASSLQGRDNLT.

The sample holds many counts of this clonotype. The chain employs TRBV20-1 and TRBJ2-3; no definite D call. Germline V CDR1 and CDR2: DFQATT, SNEGSKA (reference sequence). V lost 0 bases and J lost 7, with 2 bases in between. The CDR3 length is 10 residues. The CDR3 DNA is TGCAGTGCTAGAGATAATACGCAGTATTTT. Its protein is CSARDNTQYF.

This clonotype showed up just a few times. The rearrangement joins TRBV4-1 to TRBJ2-3; D is possibly TRBD1 (6 bases). This CDR3 contains 17 residues. The V gene's germline CDR1 is MGHRA and CDR2 YSYEKL. V dropped 2 bases and J dropped 2 bases, with 17 bases sitting between them. CDR3 sequence: CASSQRRGDRLTDTQYF. In DNA form, the CDR3 reads TGCGCCAGCAGCCAACGTCGAGGTGACAGGCTCACAGATACGCAGTATTTT.

The rearrangement uses TRBV10-3 and TRBJ1-1; 7 nucleotides match TRBD1. Looked up from germline, CDR1 is ENHRY and CDR2 is SYGVKD. This CDR3 has 19 residues. V dropped 4 bases and J dropped 3; count of bases not matched to a gene: 20. The CDR3 is CAISGGPSGQVPLDTEAFF. Here the CDR3 DNA reads TGTGCCATCAGTGGGGGGCCAAGTGGACAGGTACCATTGGACACTGAAGCTTTCTTT.

The chain employs TRBV4-2 and TRBJ2-5; 10 nucleotides match TRBD1. The length of the CDR3 is 16 residues. The trim removed 3 bases at V and 2 bases at J, leaving 6 bases unmatched. CDR1 LGHNA and CDR2 YNFKEQ come from the germline V gene. CDR3 amino acids: CASSQAGTGAQETQYF. The CDR3 DNA sequence: TGTGCCAGCAGCCAGGCCGGGACAGGGGCGCAAGAGACCCAGTACTTC.

This clonotype was seen more than once but under ten times. The V call is TRBV5-1, the J call TRBJ2-7; D possibly corresponds to TRBD1 (8 bases). Germline V gene sequence: CDR1 SGHRS, CDR2 YFSETQ. Trimming took 2 bases from V and 4 from J, leaving 16 bases between them. The CDR3 runs to 15 residues. Here the CDR3 reads CASSFLDRGGYEQYF. The DNA for the CDR3 is TGCGCCAGCAGCTTCCTTGACAGGGGAGGGTACGAGCAGTACTTC.

In its sample, this clonotype was seen many times. The chain employs TRBV5-1 and TRBJ2-7; a weak D match, TRBD2 (5 bases). Germline loops: CDR1 SGHRS, CDR2 YFSETQ. The CDR3 spans 13 residues. V lost 4 bases to trimming and J lost 0 bases, with 8 bases between them. DNA of the CDR3: TGCGCCAGCAGCGTAACTAGCTCCTACGAGCAGTACTTC. It specifies CASSVTSSYEQYF.

This chain links TRBV20-1 with TRBJ1-1; the D gene is possibly TRBD1 (5 bases). Germline V gene lookup returns CDR1 DFQATT and CDR2 SNEGSKA (reference sequence). The CDR3 length is 13 residues. The V end lost 0 bases, the J end lost 7 bases, and 12 bases lay between the germline ends. The CDR3 loop is CSAREHGQDEAFF. CDR3 in DNA: TGCAGTGCTAGAGAACATGGACAAGATGAAGCTTTCTTT.

CDR3 coding DNA: TGTGCCAGCAGCTTAGTAGTCCTGGGTAGCGGTACCTACAATGAGCAGTTCTTC. It encodes CASSLVVLGSGTYNEQFF. This chain uses TRBV7-2 with TRBJ2-1; TRBD2 is a possible D gene (6 bases). The CDR3 loop spans 18 amino acids. V lost 1 base and J 2 bases, leaving 18 bases between the germline ends. Germline CDR1 is SGHTA and CDR2 is FQGNSA.

This clonotype was picked up a small number of times. The chain couples TRBV9 to TRBJ2-5, with D hard to call. In germline, CDR1 is SGDLS, CDR2 YYNGEE. Trimming left V 2 bases short and J 1 base short, with 6 bases between. The CDR3 contains 13 residues. CDR3 coding DNA: TGTGCCAGCAGCGTCGGAGCCCAAGAGACCCAGTACTTC. Protein: CASSVGAQETQYF.

This clonotype was counted only a few times. V is TRBV6-5 and J is TRBJ1-2, with D perhaps matching TRBD1 (5 bases). The CDR3 sequence is 14 residues long. From germline, CDR1 is MNHEY and CDR2 SVGAGI. V lost 7 bases and J 4 bases, leaving 16 bases between the germline ends. CDR3 in DNA: TGTGCCAGCATCCCCGGGGGGTTCGGCTATGGCTACACCTTC. It translates to CASIPGGFGYGYTF.

The rearrangement uses TRBV20-1 and TRBJ1-1; possible D gene TRBD1, 5 bases. Germline CDR1 DFQATT, CDR2 SNEGSKA (reference sequence). The V end lost 6 bases, the J end lost 10 bases, and 15 bases lay between the germline ends. The CDR3 length is 11 residues. CDR3 protein: CSASDRRGAFF. DNA for the CDR3: TGCAGTGCCTCAGACAGACGAGGAGCTTTCTTT.

This clonotype was picked up many times. This chain joins TRBV7-2 and TRBJ2-5; 13 nucleotides align to TRBD2. In germline, CDR1 is SGHTA, CDR2 FQGNSA. Losses at the gene ends were 7 bases for V and 5 bases for J; bases not matched to a gene: 7. The CDR3 is 15 residues long. CDR3 coding DNA: TGTGCCAGCAAGTGGACTAGCGGGAGCTTGGAGACCCAGTACTTC. This codes for CASKWTSGSLETQYF.

This clonotype was observed a handful of times. This sequence joins TRBV12-3 or TRBV12-4 and TRBJ1-1, with D hard to call. The CDR3 consists of 14 residues. Deletions cut 3 bases from V and 1 base from J, with 9 bases between. CDR3 sequence reads: CASSFTTPNTEAFF. The CDR3 nucleotides read TGTGCCAGCAGTTTCACTACACCGAACACTGAAGCTTTCTTT.

This clonotype was observed a handful of times. A read error is possible here, since a much larger clone lies one base away. The chain links TRBV24-1 to TRBJ2-3; tentative D call: TRBD1 (6 bases). Germline V gene data show CDR1 as KGHDR and CDR2 as SFDVKD. This CDR3 region has 16 residues. Trimming removed 3 bases at V and 0 bases at J, with 12 bases between. CDR3 loop: CATSDRVRGSTDTQYF. DNA of the CDR3: TGTGCCACCAGTGATCGAGTGAGGGGGAGCACAGATACGCAGTATTTT.

This clonotype was seen a handful of times. CDR3 in DNA: TGTGCCAGCAGCTCAACTGCGGGCGGGAACAATGAGCAGTTCTTC. Its translation is CASSSTAGGNNEQFF. V usage is TRBV7-6 and J usage is TRBJ2-1, with a weak D call TRBD2 (6 bases). The CDR3 is 15 amino acids. V lost 4 bases and J lost 5, with 15 bases in between. CDR1 and CDR2 (germline): SGHVS, FNYEAQ.

The chain employs TRBV25-1 and TRBJ1-1, with a tentative D call TRBD1 (5 bases). This CDR3 has 15 amino acids. V dropped 5 bases and J dropped 1 base, with 14 bases sitting between them. The germline gives CDR1 MGHDK, CDR2 SYGVNS. The CDR3 reads CASSQGGGPNTEAFF. The CDR3 DNA is TGTGCCAGCAGTCAGGGTGGAGGGCCGAACACTGAAGCTTTCTTT.

This clonotype has just a few counts. The chain links TRBV12-3 or TRBV12-4 to TRBJ1-2; D unresolved. The CDR3 is 15 residues long. The V end lost 0 bases, the J end lost 8 bases, and 16 bases lay between the germline ends. CDR3 region: CASSLASTAPGGYTF. CDR3 bases: TGTGCCAGCAGTTTAGCCTCCACAGCTCCTGGGGGCTACACCTTC.